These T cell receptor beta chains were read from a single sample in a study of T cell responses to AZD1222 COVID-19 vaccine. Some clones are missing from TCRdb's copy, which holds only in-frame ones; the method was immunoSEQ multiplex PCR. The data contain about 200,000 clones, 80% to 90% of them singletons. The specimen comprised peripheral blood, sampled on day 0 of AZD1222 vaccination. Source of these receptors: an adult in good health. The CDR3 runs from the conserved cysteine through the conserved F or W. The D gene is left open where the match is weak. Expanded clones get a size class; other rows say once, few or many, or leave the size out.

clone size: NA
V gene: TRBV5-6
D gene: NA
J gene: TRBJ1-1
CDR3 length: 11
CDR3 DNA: TGTGCCAGCAGCTCCCGGATTGAAGCTTTCTTT
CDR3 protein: CASSSRIEAFF

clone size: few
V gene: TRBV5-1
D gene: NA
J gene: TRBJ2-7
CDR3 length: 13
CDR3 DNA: TGCGCCAGCAGCTTCGATACCAACTACGAGCAGTACTTC
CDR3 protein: CASSFDTNYEQYF

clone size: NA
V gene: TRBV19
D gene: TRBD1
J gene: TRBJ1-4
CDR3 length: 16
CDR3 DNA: TGTGCCAGTAGCCGGGACAGGGATCCGGTTAATGAAAAACTGTTTTTT
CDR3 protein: CASSRDRDPVNEKLFF

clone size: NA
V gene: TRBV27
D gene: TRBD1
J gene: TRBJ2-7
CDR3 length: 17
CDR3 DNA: TGTGCCAGCAGTTTGAGGGGGGACAGGGTAGGGTCCTACGAGCAGTACTTC
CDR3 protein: CASSLRGDRVGSYEQYF

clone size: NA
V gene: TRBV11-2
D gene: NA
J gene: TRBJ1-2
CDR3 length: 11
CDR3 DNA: TGTGCCAGCAGCCCCCTCTATGGCTACACCTTC
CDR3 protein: CASSPLYGYTF

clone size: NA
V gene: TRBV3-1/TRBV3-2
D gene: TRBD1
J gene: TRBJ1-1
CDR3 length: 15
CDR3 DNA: TGTGCCAGCAGCACCGGGACAGGGGCGAACACTGAAGCTTTCTTT
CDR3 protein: CASSTGTGANTEAFF

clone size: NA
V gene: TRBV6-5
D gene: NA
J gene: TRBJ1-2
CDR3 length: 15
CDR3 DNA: TGTGCCAGCAGTCCAATTCGACAAGGCCTCCATGGCTACACCTTC
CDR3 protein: CASSPIRQGLHGYTF

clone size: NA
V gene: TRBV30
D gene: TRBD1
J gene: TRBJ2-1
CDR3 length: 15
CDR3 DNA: TGTGCCTGGACCCGCGCGGGACAGGGTTTAAGTGAGCAGTTCTTC
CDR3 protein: CAWTRAGQGLSEQFF

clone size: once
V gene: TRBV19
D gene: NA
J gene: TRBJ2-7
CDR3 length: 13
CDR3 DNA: TGTGCCAGTAGTCCGGGACCCCCCTACGAGCAGTACTTC
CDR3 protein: CASSPGPPYEQYF

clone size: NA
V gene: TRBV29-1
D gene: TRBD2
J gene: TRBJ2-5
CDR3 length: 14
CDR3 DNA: TGCAGCGTCGCCCCGGCGATTGAGCGGGGGGCCCAGTACTTC
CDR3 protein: CSVAPAIERGAQYF

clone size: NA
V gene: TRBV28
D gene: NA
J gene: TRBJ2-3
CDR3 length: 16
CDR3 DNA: TGTGCCAGCAGTTCCCCCCCTGGCGGGGCTTCAGATACGCAGTATTTT
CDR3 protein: CASSSPPGGASDTQYF

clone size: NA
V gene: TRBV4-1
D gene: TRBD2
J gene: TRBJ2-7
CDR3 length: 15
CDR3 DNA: TGCGCCAGCAGCCGTATTAGCGGGGCCCTCTACGAGCAGTACTTC
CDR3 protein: CASSRISGALYEQYF

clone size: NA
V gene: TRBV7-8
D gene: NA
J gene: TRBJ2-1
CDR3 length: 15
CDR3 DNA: TGTGCCAGCAGCCTCGGACAGAAACACTACAATGAGCAGTTCTTC
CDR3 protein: CASSLGQKHYNEQFF

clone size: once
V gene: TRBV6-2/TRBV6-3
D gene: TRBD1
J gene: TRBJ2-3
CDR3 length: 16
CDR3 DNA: TGTGCCAGCAGTTTTTCGACAGGGTTATTGACAGATACGCAGTATTTT
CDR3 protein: CASSFSTGLLTDTQYF

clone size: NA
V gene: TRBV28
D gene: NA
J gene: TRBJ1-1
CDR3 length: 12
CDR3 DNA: TGTGCCAGCAGTTCACTTTCCACTGAAGCTTTCTTT
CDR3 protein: CASSSLSTEAFF

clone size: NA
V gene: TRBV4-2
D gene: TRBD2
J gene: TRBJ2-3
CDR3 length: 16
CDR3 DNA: TGTGCCAGCAGCCAAGTCCCTAGCGGGGGGGGTGATACGCAGTATTTT
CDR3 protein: CASSQVPSGGGDTQYF

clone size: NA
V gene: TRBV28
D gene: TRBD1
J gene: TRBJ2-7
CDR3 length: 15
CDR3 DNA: TGTGCCAGCAGTTATCCGGGACAGGGGAGGAACGAGCAGTACTTC
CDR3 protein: CASSYPGQGRNEQYF

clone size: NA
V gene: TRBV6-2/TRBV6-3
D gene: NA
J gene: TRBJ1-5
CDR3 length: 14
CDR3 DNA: TGTGCCAGCACCCCGAAGTCTCCAGGTGGGCCCCAGCATTTT
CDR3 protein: CASTPKSPGGPQHF

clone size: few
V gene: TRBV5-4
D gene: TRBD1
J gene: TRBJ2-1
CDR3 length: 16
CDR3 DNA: TGTGCCAGCAGCTTTCCGGGACAGGGGTCCTACAATGAGCAGTTCTTC
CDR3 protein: CASSFPGQGSYNEQFF

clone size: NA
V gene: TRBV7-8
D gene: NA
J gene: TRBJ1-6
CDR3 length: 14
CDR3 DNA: TGTGCCAGCAGCCCGGGCGAAATGAATTCACCCCTCCACTTT
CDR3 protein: CASSPGEMNSPLHF

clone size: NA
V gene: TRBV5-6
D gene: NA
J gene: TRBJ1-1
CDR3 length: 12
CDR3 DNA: TGTGCCAGCTTTTCAGGGAACACTGAAGCTTTCTTT
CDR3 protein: CASFSGNTEAFF

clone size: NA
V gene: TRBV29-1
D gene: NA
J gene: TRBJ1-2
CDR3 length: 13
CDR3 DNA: TGCAGCGTTCATAGGACAGTGAACTATGGCTACACCTTC
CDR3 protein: CSVHRTVNYGYTF

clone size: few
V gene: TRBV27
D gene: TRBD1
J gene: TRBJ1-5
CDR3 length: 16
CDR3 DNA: TGTGCCAGCAGTCGACAGGGGGCCGGTGGCAATCAGCCCCAGCATTTT
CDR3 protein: CASSRQGAGGNQPQHF

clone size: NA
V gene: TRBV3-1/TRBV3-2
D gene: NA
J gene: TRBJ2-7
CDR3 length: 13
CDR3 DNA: TGTGCCAGCAGCCCGAGAGGCGTTTACGAGCAGTACTTC
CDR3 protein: CASSPRGVYEQYF

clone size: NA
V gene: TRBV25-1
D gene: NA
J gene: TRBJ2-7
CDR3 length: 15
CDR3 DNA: TGTGCCAGCAGTACCTCTGGGGGCGCCCCCTCCGAGCAGTACTTC
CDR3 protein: CASSTSGGAPSEQYF

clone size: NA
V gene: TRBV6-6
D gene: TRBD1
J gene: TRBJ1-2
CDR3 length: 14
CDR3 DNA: TGTGCCAGCAGCCCTCCGGACAGGCGAGGGGGCTACACCTTC
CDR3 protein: CASSPPDRRGGYTF

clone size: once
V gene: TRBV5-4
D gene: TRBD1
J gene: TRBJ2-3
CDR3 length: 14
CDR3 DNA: TGTGCCAGCAGCTTACAGGGGATATCAGATACGCAGTATTTT
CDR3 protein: CASSLQGISDTQYF

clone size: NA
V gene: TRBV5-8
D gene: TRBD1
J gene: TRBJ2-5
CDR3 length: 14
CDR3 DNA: TGTGCCAGCAGCACCGGACAGGGGCAGGGGGCCCAGTACTTC
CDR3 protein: CASSTGQGQGAQYF

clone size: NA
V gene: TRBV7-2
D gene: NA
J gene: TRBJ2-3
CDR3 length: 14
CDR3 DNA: TGTGCCAGCAGCCCGGGACTGTTCACAGATACGCAGTATTTT
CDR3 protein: CASSPGLFTDTQYF